This TCR beta chain was found in a study of shared clonotypes between healthy human individuals. Study information: The cohort had two women and a few men, ages 18 to 49.

Sequencing used immunoSEQ multiplex PCR; TCRdb keeps in-frame clones, though not all of them. The table includes about half a million clones, approximately 79% detected once. This CDR3 region has 15 residues. V shed 5 bases and J 11 bases; nucleotides not matched to a gene: 17. Germline V gene data show CDR1 as MDHEN and CDR2 as SYDVKM. The sequenced sample consisted of PBMCs. The source of this sequence is a woman between 35 and 50 years old in good health. Some clones in this sample may be carry-over from other donors' samples. V is TRBV28 and J is TRBJ2-5; 7 nucleotides align to TRBD2. CDR3 loop: CASSTPTGGTHGQYF. The CDR3 DNA reads TGTGCCAGCAGTACTCCCACCGGGGGGACCCATGGGCAGTACTTC.